Listed here are 26 T cell receptor beta chains from one sample, sequenced in a study of OX40 agonist ivuxolimab in advanced cancers. Here immunoSEQ multiplex PCR was the method, and the copy in TCRdb shows in-frame clones only, minus some. The repertoire consists of 100,000 or so clones, with under 90% occurring once and the leading ten covering around 2%. Specimen: CD4+ or CD8+ T cells sorted from blood, collected in a trial of the OX40 agonist ivuxolimab. The receptor source for this set is an adult with an advanced solid tumor such as melanoma, head and neck, liver or kidney cancer.

The J gene is TRBJ2-5, the V gene TRBV6-5, with 8 bases lining up with TRBD1. Germline V lookup: CDR1 MNHEY, CDR2 SVGAGI. The CDR3 covers 15 residues. V shed 6 bases, J shed 6 bases, and the junction held 12 bases outside the gene matches. CDR3 DNA sequence: TGTGCCAGCAGGATTGGAGGAACAGGGGGAAAGACCCAGTACTTC. Amino acids: CASRIGGTGGKTQYF.

The chain combines TRBV5-1 with TRBJ2-3; D call uncertain. This CDR3 comprises 16 residues. The V and J ends lost 0 bases and 2 bases respectively, with 13 bases between them. CDR1 is SGHRS and CDR2 is YFSETQ in the germline V gene. The CDR3 region is CASSLGYDAPTDTQYF. CDR3 sequence (DNA): TGCGCCAGCAGCTTGGGGTATGACGCACCCACAGATACGCAGTATTTT.

This clone was counted a single time. The identical CDR3 is also encoded by other nucleotide sequences in the sample. The chain uses TRBV19 and TRBJ2-7, with 9 bases identical to TRBD1. The CDR3 runs 15 residues. V gave up 6 bases and J gave up 1 base; unmatched junction bases: 7. The V gene's germline CDR1 is LNHDA and CDR2 SQIVND (reference sequence). CDR3 sequence: CASSPRDRVSYEQYF. The CDR3 DNA reads as TGTGCCAGTAGCCCCCGGGACAGGGTGTCCTACGAGCAGTACTTC.

The V and J genes are TRBV5-1 and TRBJ2-2; the D gene could be TRBD1 or TRBD2 (5 bases each). Trimming took 4 bases from V and 0 from J, leaving 7 bases between them. Germline V gene data show CDR1 as SGHRS and CDR2 as YFSETQ. CDR3 length: 14 residues. CDR3 in DNA: TGCGCCAGCAGCCGGGGACCGAACACCGGGGAGCTGTTTTTT. Its protein product is CASSRGPNTGELFF.

The J gene is TRBJ2-3, the V gene TRBV10-3; TRBD2 matches 9 bases. Trimming took 3 bases from V and 4 from J; bases not matched to a gene: 2. This CDR3 has 14 amino acids. Germline V gene sequence: CDR1 ENHRY, CDR2 SYGVKD. The CDR3 loop reads CAISDAGGPDTQYF. CDR3 DNA sequence: TGTGCCATCAGTGATGCGGGAGGGCCAGATACGCAGTATTTT.

The V gene is TRBV28, the J gene TRBJ1-5; D unresolved. The germline CDR1 and CDR2 sequences are MDHEN and SYDVKM. V was trimmed by 7 bases and J by 5 bases, leaving 9 bases between them. CDR3 length equals 12 residues. The CDR3, as DNA: TGTGCCAGCACCTACGGGCATCAGCCCCAGCATTTT. Residues: CASTYGHQPQHF. Looking up the rest from reference TRBV28 and TRBJ1-5 gives the full variable domain: DVKVTQSSRYLVKRTGEKVFLECVQDMDHENMFWYRQDPGLGLRLIYFSYDVKMKEKGDIPEGYSVSREKKERFSLILESASTNQTSMYLCASTYGHQPQHFGDGTRLSIL.

The V call is TRBV19, the J call TRBJ2-2, with D perhaps TRBD1 or TRBD2 (5 bases each). The length of the CDR3 is 16 residues. Trimming cost V 0 bases and J 5 bases, with 13 bases left between them. The germline CDR1 and CDR2 sequences are LNHDA and SQIVND (reference sequence). The CDR3, as DNA: TGTGCCAGTAGTATAGATCCAGGGTCGGGAACCGGGGAGCTGTTTTTT. Protein sequence: CASSIDPGSGTGELFF.

As DNA, the CDR3 is TGTGCCAGCAGTTATCTGGCCGGGACAGGGCGCACTGAAGCTTTCTTT. Translating gives CASSYLAGTGRTEAFF. The V call is TRBV6-5, the J call TRBJ1-1; 9 positions match TRBD1. Looked up from germline, CDR1 is MNHEY and CDR2 is SVGAGI. CDR3 length: 16 residues. V trimming: 3 bases; J trimming: 4 bases; junction bases outside the gene matches: 9.

The J gene is TRBJ1-2, the V gene TRBV6-1; the D gene is possibly TRBD1 (5 bases). CDR3 length: 14 amino acids. V lost 0 bases to trimming and J lost 4 bases, with 9 bases between them. The germline V gene has CDR1 MNHNS and CDR2 SASEGT. CDR3 loop: CASSEAHRTYGYTF. CDR3 nucleotide sequence: TGTGCCAGCAGTGAAGCGCACAGGACCTATGGCTACACCTTC.

This sequence joins TRBV11-2 and TRBJ2-7; a possible D gene is TRBD1 (5 bases). Germline CDR1 reads SGHAT; CDR2 reads FQNNGV. CDR3 length equals 13 residues. Trimming took off 1 base at V and 3 bases at J, with 7 bases between the two ends. CDR3 nucleotide sequence: TGTGCCAGCAGCTTAGGACAGATCTACGAGCAGTACTTC. Protein sequence: CASSLGQIYEQYF. The full variable domain, its missing parts supplied by reference TRBV11-2 and TRBJ2-7, is EAGVAQSPRYKIIEKRQSVAFWCNPISGHATLYWYQQILGQGPKLLIQFQNNGVVDDSQLPKDRFSAERLKGVDSTLKIQPAKLEDSAVYLCASSLGQIYEQYFGPGTRLTVT.

The rearrangement links TRBV11-3 to TRBJ2-1; D gene uncertain. Trimming pared 6 bases from V and 7 bases from J, leaving 16 bases between. Germline V lookup: CDR1 SGHNT, CDR2 YENEEA. The CDR3 covers 14 residues. CDR3 DNA sequence: TGTGCCAGCAGTAGCAGCTGGAGCTCAAATGAGCAGTTCTTC. It encodes CASSSSWSSNEQFF.

The rearrangement links TRBV11-2 to TRBJ2-3, with 13 positions matching TRBD2. V lost 1 base and J lost 3; bases outside the gene matches: 1. The germline gives CDR1 SGHAT, CDR2 FQNNGV. The length of the CDR3 is 16 residues. CDR3 in amino acids: CASSLGLAGGTDTQYF. The CDR3 DNA follows: TGTGCCAGCAGCTTAGGACTAGCGGGAGGTACAGATACGCAGTATTTT. The complete variable domain, with remaining parts taken from reference TRBV11-2 and TRBJ2-3, reads EAGVAQSPRYKIIEKRQSVAFWCNPISGHATLYWYQQILGQGPKLLIQFQNNGVVDDSQLPKDRFSAERLKGVDSTLKIQPAKLEDSAVYLCASSLGLAGGTDTQYFGPGTRLTVL.

The gene calls are TRBV19 and TRBJ2-4, with D possibly TRBD2 on 5 matching bases. CDR1 is LNHDA and CDR2 is SQIVND in the germline V gene (reference sequence). This CDR3 is 16 amino acids long. Trimming cost V 4 bases and J 1 base, with 14 bases left between them. The DNA of the CDR3 is TGTGCCAGTAGTACTAGGACTGCGATGGCCAAAAACATTCAGTACTTC. Encoded protein: CASSTRTAMAKNIQYF.

The chain has TRBV6-5 and TRBJ1-1; tentatively, D is TRBD1 (5 bases). V was pared by 7 bases and J by 5 bases, with 20 bases between. This CDR3 spans 15 amino acids. Germline V lookup: CDR1 MNHEY, CDR2 SVGAGI. CDR3 sequence: CASTPGVGRGTEAFF. CDR3 coding DNA: TGTGCCAGCACCCCGGGGGTCGGACGGGGGACTGAAGCTTTCTTT.

This clone appeared a few times. The chain employs TRBV2 and TRBJ1-3; unclear D gene. The CDR3 contains 13 residues. The germline V gene has CDR1 SNHLY and CDR2 FYNNEI. Trimming removed 8 bases at V and 0 bases at J, with 8 bases between. This CDR3 is CASRATSGNTIYF. Here the CDR3 DNA reads TGTGCCAGCCGCGCAACCTCTGGAAACACCATATATTTT.

This clone was seen just once. This chain connects TRBV6-4 to TRBJ2-7; a possible D gene is TRBD2 (6 bases). Per germline, CDR1 MRHNA and CDR2 SNTAGT. CDR3 length: 14 residues. Trimming took off 4 bases at V and 1 base at J, with 11 bases between the two ends. For the CDR3, the DNA is TGTGCCAGCAGTGTAGCGGAAGTGTCCTACGAGCAGTACTTC. It encodes CASSVAEVSYEQYF.

This chain joins TRBV5-1 and TRBJ2-3; D gene uncertain. Germline V gene sequence: CDR1 SGHRS, CDR2 YFSETQ. This CDR3 has 15 residues. V was cut by 0 bases and J by 2 bases, with 10 bases left in between. CDR3 protein: CASSLAAPSTDTQYF. In DNA form, the CDR3 reads TGCGCCAGCAGCTTGGCGGCGCCTTCCACAGATACGCAGTATTTT.

This clone has only a few counts. The chain combines TRBV30 with TRBJ1-5; D may be TRBD1 (5 bases). The CDR3 extends over 13 amino acids. Per germline, CDR1 GTSNPN and CDR2 SVGIG (reference sequence). Between the trimmed V and J ends, which lost 2 bases and 1 base, there was a span of 6 bases. The CDR3 sequence: CAWSRDSNQPQHF. CDR3 sequence (DNA): TGTGCCTGGAGTAGGGACAGCAATCAGCCCCAGCATTTT.

This clone was seen once. The V and J genes are TRBV6-5 and TRBJ2-7; D tentatively fits TRBD1 or TRBD2 (6 bases each). This CDR3 contains 15 residues. V gave up 0 bases and J gave up 4 bases, with 13 bases separating them. The germline gives CDR1 MNHEY, CDR2 SVGAGI. The CDR3: CASSYSPEGGYEQYF. DNA for the CDR3: TGTGCCAGCAGTTACTCCCCGGAGGGGGGTTACGAGCAGTACTTC.

This clone was seen only once. The chain couples TRBV5-5 to TRBJ1-1, with D uncertain. The germline V gene encodes CDR1 SGHKS and CDR2 YYEKEE (reference sequence). V was trimmed by 0 bases and J by 0 bases, leaving 6 bases between them. The CDR3 is 14 amino acids. The DNA of the CDR3 is TGTGCCAGCAGCTTGGACTTAGTGAACACTGAAGCTTTCTTT. Encoded protein: CASSLDLVNTEAFF.

This clone has a single count. Written as DNA, the CDR3 is TGTGCCAGCAGTGAATATCGCGGGAACACAGATACGCAGTATTTT. Translating gives CASSEYRGNTDTQYF. This chain links TRBV25-1 with TRBJ2-3; D might be TRBD2 (6 bases). The germline V gene encodes CDR1 MGHDK and CDR2 SYGVNS. The CDR3 has 15 residues. V was clipped by 0 bases and J by 2 bases, with 9 bases between them.

The J gene is TRBJ2-1, the V gene TRBV9, with 7 bases lining up with TRBD2. The J segment lost 5 bases and the V segment lost 0 bases, leaving 2 bases of the junction unmatched. Per the germline V gene, CDR1 is SGDLS and CDR2 is YYNGEE. The CDR3 spans 14 residues. The CDR3 region has the DNA TGTGCCAGCAGCGTAGGCGGGAGAGACAATGAGCAGTTCTTC. Encoded protein: CASSVGGRDNEQFF.

The sample holds one count of this clone. Mismatch with germline at one junction end may stem from a read error. V is TRBV18 and J is TRBJ2-1; TRBD1 agrees at 9 bases. The CDR3 is made up of 11 amino acids. Germline lookup yields CDR1 KGHSH and CDR2 LQKENI. The CDR3 region has the DNA TGTGCCAGCTCGTCCGGGACAGGGATGATCTTC. Its protein product is CASSSGTGMIF.

This chain connects TRBV28 to TRBJ1-4, with D perhaps matching TRBD1 (6 bases). This CDR3 region has 14 residues. The V gene's germline CDR1 is MDHEN and CDR2 SYDVKM. Trimming took 7 bases from V and 8 from J, leaving 17 bases between them. The DNA of the CDR3 is TGTGCCAGCAACAGGGACGGCATGGGCGAAAAACTGTTTTTT. This gives the protein CASNRDGMGEKLFF.

The J gene is TRBJ2-7, the V gene TRBV10-2, with D tentatively TRBD1 (8 bases). Per germline, CDR1 WSHSY and CDR2 SAAADI. Trimming pared 4 bases from V and 7 bases from J, leaving 17 bases between. This CDR3 has 14 amino acids. CDR3 in amino acids: CASSVGGDRLEQYF. The CDR3 nucleotides read TGCGCCAGCAGTGTTGGGGGGGACAGGTTGGAGCAGTACTTC.

The chain recombines TRBV9 with TRBJ2-5, with 7 bases matching TRBD1. The CDR3 contains 16 residues. Germline assignment: CDR1 SGDLS and CDR2 YYNGEE. Unmatched junction bases numbered 6, after V lost 0 bases and J lost 1 base. In DNA, the CDR3 is TGTGCCAGCAGCGTAGGAAGAAGGGACAGCCAAGAGACCCAGTACTTC. Its translation is CASSVGRRDSQETQYF.